In this sample, the clone carrying this TCR beta chain turned up a few times. The data were taken from a study of T-cell memory formation after mild COVID-19. About the research overall: TCR clusters were largely donor specific.

From germline, CDR1 is WNHNN and CDR2 SYGVQD (reference sequence). With 3 bases removed from V and 0 bases from J, the gap between germline ends came to 9 bases. The CDR3 extends over 15 amino acids. Using its own MiXCR run on the 5' RACE reads, TCRdb lists one record per CDR3 protein. Of almost 350,000 distinct CDR3 sequences detected, 20% to 25% appear once; the ten largest clones hold around a fifth. Source material: PBMCs or a T cell subset sorted from them (not recorded which). V and J are TRBV10-1 and TRBJ2-1; D is possibly TRBD1 or TRBD2 (5 bases each). The sequence came from a man between 18 and 35 years old who had mild COVID-19 (a few samples of this study predate the infection). Cell type and time point are not known. The CDR3 loop is CASSDGGSSYNEQFF. The CDR3 nucleotides are TGCGCCAGCAGTGATGGGGGAAGCTCCTACAATGAGCAGTTCTTC.